This T cell receptor beta chain was identified during a study of blood T cell repertoires in COVID-19. Study overall: From T cells, B-cell-depleted T cells, or PBMCs came the material, which was cDNA or gDNA.

Germline CDR1 and CDR2: SGHTA and FQGTGA. V shed 5 bases and J shed 10 bases, with 22 bases lying between them. The CDR3 covers 15 residues. Clinical history reported by participants formed the basis on which cohorts were assigned. Recovery among Cohort 3 donors was established by two negative PCRs, clearance, or symptom resolution. As handled by the study authors: The authors estimated nucleated cell counts from reference gene primer amplification. Data came from immunoSEQ multiplex PCR; TCRdb stores just in-frame clones and leaves some out. V and J calls and clone size are copied from that table; D and trimming were computed from the DNA. Of 150,000 or so clones in the sample, roughly 83% were seen once.

The clonotype was recovered from a man aged 45-65 years who had recovered from COVID-19. The sequenced sample consisted of PBMCs or T cells enriched from blood (not recorded which). The V call is TRBV7-3, the J call TRBJ2-3; possibly TRBD2 for D (5 bases). The CDR3 nucleotides read TGTGCCAGCAGCAATAGGGAGCCGGGGTTGGGAGCGCAGTATTTT. It translates to CASSNREPGLGAQYF.